This TCR beta chain was identified in a study of T cells after yellow fever vaccination. Study observations and caveats: The secondary response showed a weaker magnitude and a faster peak, day 5 versus 15.

Using its own MiXCR run on the 5' RACE reads, TCRdb lists one record per CDR3 protein. Here the sample spans 450,000 to 600,000 distinct CDR3 sequences, around a sixth being singletons. The CDR3 consists of 15 residues. J lost 3 bases, V lost 4 bases, and 6 bases had no gene match. In germline, CDR1 is SGHRS, CDR2 YFSETQ. As to this clonotype: No antigen is known for it.

Sequenced here: PBMCs, sampled around 5 days after the first yellow fever vaccination. V gene TRBV5-1 combines with J gene TRBJ1-4; 7 positions match TRBD1. The TCR originated in a man aged 18 to 29 who received the YFV17D yellow fever vaccine. The CDR3 reads CASSPGTAANEKLFF. The CDR3 region has the DNA TGCGCCAGCAGCCCAGGGACAGCAGCTAATGAAAAACTGTTTTTT.